This is a list of T cell receptor beta chains from one sample in a study of cytomegalovirus exposure and HLA in healthy donors. The table came from immunoSEQ multiplex PCR; TCRdb's copy has only in-frame clones and leaves some out. Here the sample spans 110,000 or so clones, 60% to 80% being singletons. Sequencing was done on a sample of PBMCs. The receptor source for this set is a woman aged 40 to 50 in good health and CMV-seropositive. CDR3s leave out the opening cysteine and the closing phenylalanine or tryptophan. The D gene is left open where the match is weak.

ASRGSLANYGYT	TRBJ1-2	12	-	TRBV27
ASSDNFALAKNIQY	TRBJ2-4	14	-	TRBV2
ASSPYSLDPKDYEQY	TRBJ2-7	15	-	TRBV11-3
ASSSLRGAGVETQY	TRBJ2-5	14	-	TRBV27
ASRSLGGPYEQY	TRBJ2-7	12	-	TRBV19
ASSAGLRRNTIY	TRBJ1-3	12	-	TRBV18
ASSPTSGGAYEQY	TRBJ2-7	13	TRBD2	TRBV18
ASSYFEDRAYEQY	TRBJ2-7	13	TRBD1	TRBV6-5
ASSLVRQGYEQY	TRBJ2-7	12	TRBD1	TRBV11-2
ASSLAGRDLEQY	TRBJ2-7	12	TRBD2	TRBV2
ASSAGQYSISTLADTIY	TRBJ1-3	17	TRBD1	TRBV28
ASSLEARDYEQY	TRBJ2-7	12	-	TRBV5-4
ASSPGETQY	TRBJ2-5	9	-	TRBV9
ASSLELANNEQF	TRBJ2-1	12	TRBD2	TRBV5-4
ASSLLVPKRAF	TRBJ1-1	11	-	TRBV28
ATKPSTYSGNTIY	TRBJ1-3	13	-	TRBV18
ASSYSGGLGYEQY	TRBJ2-7	13	-	TRBV9
SSSLGSRGKSGNTIY	TRBJ1-3	15	-	TRBV7-9
ASSLAPSGRRELQETQY	TRBJ2-5	17	TRBD2	TRBV5-1
ASSKGVRGGNQPQH	TRBJ1-5	14	-	TRBV21-1
ASSPGQGLPPLH	TRBJ1-6	12	TRBD1	TRBV5-1
ASSMGLAGEETQY	TRBJ2-5	13	TRBD2	TRBV19
ASSQEDRGTDTQY	TRBJ2-3	13	TRBD1	TRBV4-1
ASSEDRENQPQH	TRBJ1-5	12	TRBD1	TRBV6-1
ASTYGTYYNEQF	TRBJ2-1	12	-	TRBV11-2
ASSGKDRHRYNEQF	TRBJ2-1	14	-	TRBV7-9
ASSQDRGGTDTQY	TRBJ2-3	13	TRBD1	TRBV5-1
ASSLFRPQGTMDSPLH	TRBJ1-6	16	-	TRBV28
ASSLETSGSSEQY	TRBJ2-7	13	TRBD2	TRBV28
ALSRGAGGVDTQY	TRBJ2-3	13	-	TRBV5-4
ASSANSGGAYSNQPQH	TRBJ1-5	16	TRBD1	TRBV9
SVRGPQETQY	TRBJ2-5	10	-	TRBV29-1
ASSYSSADTQY	TRBJ2-3	11	-	TRBV7-2
ASSLMAGLNTGELF	TRBJ2-2	14	-	TRBV7-3
ASTQGGGSNQPQH	TRBJ1-5	13	-	TRBV28
ASSIVGRGNGYT	TRBJ1-2	12	TRBD1	TRBV28
ASSLPSTDTQY	TRBJ2-3	11	-	TRBV7-2
ASSLPVKGGRNEQF	TRBJ2-1	14	-	TRBV7-9
ASSLGRSGNTIY	TRBJ1-3	12	-	TRBV7-2
ASSRKGVDTGELF	TRBJ2-2	13	-	TRBV4-3
ASTTQRAGWGKETQY	TRBJ2-5	15	-	TRBV7-8
ASSLSPPSDNEQF	TRBJ2-1	13	-	TRBV5-1
ASSPLGLAGQYQTQETQY	TRBJ2-5	18	TRBD2	TRBV4-2
ASSGGPTINYGYT	TRBJ1-2	13	-	TRBV5-4
ASSERSSGGLWDTEAF	TRBJ1-1	16	TRBD1	TRBV6-1
ASSAVDSGSGETQY	TRBJ2-5	14	TRBD2	TRBV5-4
ASSIVGQGFSPQH	TRBJ1-5	13	TRBD1	TRBV19
ASNEGLNSPLH	TRBJ1-6	11	-	TRBV19
ASSLPGNYGYT	TRBJ1-2	11	-	TRBV28
ATQSTVNTEAF	TRBJ1-1	11	-	TRBV5-1
ASSLAGGVGEREQY	TRBJ2-7	14	TRBD2	TRBV28